This T cell receptor (beta chain) appears in the sequencing data of a study of T-cell reconstitution after alpha-beta-depleted transplantation in children. Study-wide points: Some patients' high day-60 TCRbeta diversity was traced to surviving recipient T cells and thymic progenitors. At around two months after transplant, the alpha-beta T cells were reportedly derived from several hundred expanded clones that came from non-depleted graft cells. After one year, T-cell counts and TCRbeta diversity mostly came from new T cells.

Unique molecular identifiers were incorporated during preparation of the TCRbeta library. A single record per CDR3 protein comes from TCRdb applying MiXCR to the PCR reads. The sample lists 450,000 to 550,000 distinct CDR3 sequences, around 10% occurring once. Notes on this clonotype: Its target is not known.

This receptor was identified in a female patient aged 2-9 years who had a stem cell transplant for aplastic anemia, so the T cells may come from the graft donor. Sequencing was performed on PBMCs, mostly from graft donor cells, taken 180 days after TCRalphabeta/CD19-depleted stem cell transplant.

The DNA for the CDR3 is TGTGCCAGCAGCTCCCGGGGAACAGGGACGAAGGAGACCCAGTACTTC. Protein sequence: CASSSRGTGTKETQYF. The chain joins TRBV7-2 to TRBJ2-5, with a weak D call TRBD1 (6 bases). CDR3 length: 16 amino acids. V dropped 4 bases and J dropped 5 bases, with 20 bases sitting between them. Per germline, CDR1 SGHTA and CDR2 FQGNSA.